One sample yielded the 14 T cell receptor beta chains listed below, sequenced in a study of Graves' ophthalmopathy and Graves' hyperthyroidism. Amplified TCR beta CDR3 regions were obtained using RNA transcripts as template. An opening RT-PCR round employed HTBI primers and preceded a second-round multiplex PCR. TCRdb re-called the multiplex PCR reads through MiXCR, storing one row per CDR3 protein. The sample lists around 1.1 million distinct CDR3 sequences, about 36% occurring once. Sequenced material: peripheral blood or thyroid tissue (not recorded which). Receptors were obtained from an adult man with Graves' hyperthyroidism.

This clonotype was counted many times. The CDR3 loop reads CASSLKQGAYGYTF. As DNA, the CDR3 is TGTGCCAGCAGCTTGAAACAGGGCGCCTATGGCTACACCTTC. The V gene is TRBV7-9, the J gene TRBJ1-2, with D perhaps TRBD1 (6 bases). Germline V lookup: CDR1 SEHNR, CDR2 FQNEAQ (reference sequence). There are 14 residues in the CDR3. The V end lost 3 bases, the J end lost 4 bases, and 12 bases lay between the germline ends.

This clonotype was detected many times. The V call is TRBV24-1, the J call TRBJ2-5; D is perhaps TRBD2 (6 bases). Looked up from germline, CDR1 is KGHDR and CDR2 is SFDVKD. The CDR3 loop spans 14 amino acids. With 1 base removed from V and 2 bases from J, the gap between germline ends came to 7 bases. The CDR3 loop reads CATSDFGGQETQYF. The CDR3 coding sequence is TGTGCCACCAGTGATTTCGGGGGACAAGAGACCCAGTACTTC.

This clonotype occurred a few times. V and J are TRBV4-3 and TRBJ2-5; the match to TRBD2 covers 8 bases. J was trimmed by 2 bases and V by 3 bases; bases with no gene match: 14. CDR3 length: 18 residues. From germline, CDR1 is LGHNA and CDR2 YSLEER. The CDR3 reads CASSHLQWSGGSQETQYF. The CDR3 nucleotides are TGCGCCAGCAGCCACCTACAGTGGAGCGGGGGATCACAAGAGACCCAGTACTTC.

V and J are TRBV10-3 and TRBJ2-5; 10 nucleotides match TRBD2. This CDR3 has 17 residues. Germline V lookup: CDR1 ENHRY, CDR2 SYGVKD. J gave up 0 bases and V 0 bases, and 4 bases lay outside the gene matches. Here the CDR3 reads CAISESLAGTHQETQYF. CDR3 DNA sequence: TGTGCCATCAGTGAGTCACTAGCGGGGACCCACCAAGAGACCCAGTACTTC.

V and J are TRBV5-1 and TRBJ1-2; weak D call: TRBD1 (5 bases). Germline CDR1 is SGHRS and CDR2 is YFSETQ. The CDR3 is 14 amino acids. Between the trimmed V and J ends, which lost 4 bases and 8 bases, there was a span of 18 bases. CDR3 nucleotides: TGCGCCAGCAGCCAGGGCTCCGTGCGTGGGGGCTACACCTTC. Translation gives CASSQGSVRGGYTF.

This clonotype was observed many times. The chain recombines TRBV9 with TRBJ1-1, with D perhaps TRBD1 (6 bases). Trimming took off 3 bases at V and 1 base at J, with 10 bases between the two ends. Germline V gene data show CDR1 as SGDLS and CDR2 as YYNGEE. The CDR3 contains 14 residues. The CDR3 sequence is CASSAGTPNTEAFF. DNA of the CDR3: TGTGCCAGCAGCGCCGGGACACCGAACACTGAAGCTTTCTTT.

Ten or more counts support this clonotype. The chain is built from TRBV29-1 and TRBJ1-3; the D is unclear. The V end was cut by 4 bases, the J end by 4 bases, with 14 bases between. The germline V gene has CDR1 SQVTM and CDR2 ANQGSEA. This CDR3 spans 14 amino acids. The CDR3 is CSVAEGGPGNTIYF. The CDR3 bases are TGCAGCGTTGCTGAAGGAGGGCCCGGAAACACCATATATTTT.

A single count supports this clonotype. No DNA is shown, since the ends of the CDR3 on it are uncertain; the CDR3 is the one TCRdb lists. The chain has TRBV7-6 and TRBJ2-7; whether TRBD2, the table's D call, matches the DNA was not checked. Termini included, the CDR3 measures 21 amino acids. Germline V CDR1 and CDR2: SGHVS, FNYEAQ. The CDR3 here is CASSFYICSARVLLEAYEQYF.

This clonotype was detected ten times or more. The chain uses TRBV15 and TRBJ2-7; D is uncertain. The CDR3 consists of 17 residues. From germline, CDR1 is LNHNV and CDR2 YYDKDF (reference sequence). Trimming left V 3 bases short and J 3 bases short, with 21 bases between. The CDR3 DNA sequence: TGTGCCACCAGCAGTGAGAAGGGTTCCCCATCATTCTACGAGCAGTACTTC. Translated: CATSSEKGSPSFYEQYF.

The chain joins TRBV6-5 to TRBJ2-5, with TRBD2 identical over 15 bases. Trimming cost V 8 bases and J 7 bases; bases outside gene matches: 8. The CDR3 spans 15 residues. Germline V gene data show CDR1 as MNHEY and CDR2 as SVGAGI. CDR3 DNA: TGTGCCAGCCGGACTAGCGGGGGGGGACTTCTGACCCAGTACTTC. Translation gives CASRTSGGGLLTQYF.

The chain links TRBV5-4 to TRBJ2-2, with no clear D. V gave up 4 bases and J gave up 2 bases, with 9 bases separating them. Germline V lookup: CDR1 SGHNT, CDR2 YYREEE (reference sequence). There are 14 residues in the CDR3. CDR3 sequence: CASSEPGNTGELFF. The CDR3 nucleotides are TGTGCCAGCAGCGAGCCTGGAAACACCGGGGAGCTGTTTTTT.

This chain's CDR3 is CASSEAAYGYTF. DNA of the CDR3: TGTGCCAGCAGTGAGGCAGCCTATGGCTACACCTTC. The chain uses TRBV25-1 and TRBJ1-2; no clear D. The V end was cut by 3 bases, the J end by 4 bases, with 6 bases between. Germline assignment: CDR1 MGHDK and CDR2 SYGVNS. The CDR3 runs to 12 residues.

This clonotype showed up just a few times. V gene TRBV5-1 combines with J gene TRBJ1-6, with D tentatively TRBD1 (5 bases). CDR1 is SGHRS and CDR2 is YFSETQ in the germline V gene. This CDR3 spans 15 amino acids. V was pared by 8 bases and J by 4 bases, with 16 bases between. The CDR3: CASPGGPIYNSPLHF. In DNA, the CDR3 is TGCGCCAGTCCGGGGGGACCGATTTATAATTCACCCCTCCACTTT.

Turning to this clonotype: A much more abundant neighbour one base away suggests this may be a read error. The J gene is TRBJ1-2, the V gene TRBV12-3 or TRBV12-4, with 12 bases lining up with TRBD1. The CDR3 is made up of 15 amino acids. V lost 7 bases to trimming and J lost 7 bases; unmatched junction nucleotides: 10. The CDR3 spells CASNPTGTGGTGYTF. As DNA, the CDR3 is TGTGCCAGCAACCCGACCGGGACAGGGGGCACTGGCTACACCTTC.